Listed below are T cell receptor beta chains from one sample, sequenced in a study of blood T cell repertoires in COVID-19. Generated by immunoSEQ multiplex PCR, the TCRdb table keeps only in-frame clones and is missing some. The repertoire holds around 180,000 clones, with about nine tenths as singletons. The sample was peripheral blood. These receptors were collected from a woman in her 30s with acute or convalescent COVID-19. Both conserved end residues are trimmed from each CDR3.

CDR3	V	length
ASTPRVAGGNEQF	TRBV7-8	13
ASSNANTQY	TRBV5-4	9
ASSPLLVIPEKLF	TRBV28	13
ASSIRDILNTEAF	TRBV5-6	13
ASKRDRGYTEAF	TRBV7-9	12
SVGTSGRAAGELF	TRBV29-1	13
ATTSNYGYT	TRBV6-5	9
ASSPIPISANTEAF	TRBV18	14
ASSEEVEIKPQH	TRBV6-1	12
SVAPGDGGEKLF	TRBV29-1	12
ASSLAQTGHHYEQY	TRBV7-2	14
ASSGTLHLIGTQY	TRBV28	13
ASSSRGQGLYEQY	TRBV6-2/TRBV6-3	13
ASSSTRDRPQH	TRBV28	11
ASSLSLSTEAF	TRBV3-1/TRBV3-2	11
ASSVYNRAF	TRBV9	9
ASSYIRAGMNTEAF	TRBV6-5	14
SARGDYGYT	TRBV29-1	9
ASSHSFLAGVGEQF	TRBV3-1/TRBV3-2	14
ASSVSGSAYNEQF	TRBV28	13
ASSWTGEFSGNTIY	TRBV28	14
ASSLLGQGNQETQY	TRBV28	14
ASSSPSGGSGNTIY	TRBV7-9	14
ASIANAPRDAF	TRBV28	11
ATGTGGSRETQY	TRBV15	12
ASSLDVGTSGISQETQY	TRBV7-8	17
ASRREQGGGYT	TRBV4-2	11
ASSDYRGSTGELF	TRBV2	13
ASMISSYNEQF	TRBV7-2	11
ASNLNRGANEKLF	TRBV2	13
ASSLAFIQY	TRBV2	9
ASSTRGTEAF	TRBV19	10
ASKIRTSGDRLYNEQF	TRBV5-4	16
ASGLDTRRGGRAEQF	TRBV12-5	15
ASRRQGLDGYT	TRBV2	11
ASSLVVSINEQF	TRBV7-2	12
ASGNFDSNQPQH	TRBV28	12
ARSLGQPNTGELF	TRBV5-3	13
ASSPDTNTEAF	TRBV2	11
ASSRQGGDEQF	TRBV4-2	11
AVGQGRGGNEQF	TRBV10-3	12
ASSALAANTEELF	TRBV25-1	13
ASSQEGGLLNTEAF	TRBV4-2	14
ASSRLAGDEETQY	TRBV6-6	13
ASSFTTTGELF	TRBV7-2	11
ASSLDRGTNEKLF	TRBV11-2	13
ASRGGTDTQY	TRBV4-1	10
ASSLEGEETQY	TRBV5-4	11
ATSAGSSYSDEQY	TRBV27	13
ASRQGALTGELF	TRBV3-1/TRBV3-2	12
ASSATHGLAAETQY	TRBV9	14
SAPGEETQY	TRBV20-1	9
SVGQNTYEQY	TRBV29-1	10
AISDPLDRPQYEQY	TRBV10-3	14